This TCR beta chain was documented in a study of radiation and T cells in renal cell carcinoma. To note about this clone: Its cognate antigen is unknown.

Treatment defined: 15 Gy SBRT to primary tumor, nephrectomy 4 weeks later. This renal cell carcinoma was of the clear cell type. Produced via immunoSEQ multiplex PCR; TCRdb's table is partial and in-frame only. The sample lists 9,000 to 9,500 clones; roughly 60% were seen once. General study points: Irradiated tumors had higher TCR clonality than control tumors. Dominant CDR3 motifs were more common in irradiated tumors than controls.

The germline V gene encodes CDR1 SGHRS and CDR2 YFSETQ. V lost 0 bases and J 7 bases, leaving 14 bases between the germline ends. The CDR3 runs to 15 residues. The clonotype was recovered from a woman between 45 and 65 years old with renal cell carcinoma. V and J are TRBV5-1 and TRBJ1-5; D is perhaps TRBD1 (6 bases). This specimen consisted of tumor tissue, obtained from a patient whose treatment included radiotherapy and nephrectomy. CDR3 in DNA: TGCGCCAGCAGCTTGGGTGTCAGGGGTGGCCAGCCCCAGCATTTT. Protein product: CASSLGVRGGQPQHF.